The 13 T cell receptor beta chains given below trace back to one sample, sequenced in a study of control samples from healthy donors and cancer patients. The assay was immunoSEQ multiplex PCR, and TCRdb's table has in-frame clones only and misses some. The sample consists of 170,000 or so clones, just under 95% of them appearing once. Source material: blood. Receptors originate from a man aged 18 to 35 in good health.

The J gene is TRBJ2-3, the V gene TRBV9; 9 bases agree with TRBD2. After removal of 4 bases from V and 5 bases from J, the junction contained 11 bases not matched to a gene. The CDR3 runs to 16 residues. Germline lookup yields CDR1 SGDLS and CDR2 YYNGEE. The CDR3 DNA sequence: TGTGCCAGCAGCCCGTTTAGCGGGGGCGGGGGAGATACGCAGTATTTT. This sequence encodes CASSPFSGGGGDTQYF.

This chain links TRBV14 with TRBJ1-1, with D uncertain. The germline V gene encodes CDR1 SGHDN and CDR2 FVKESK. Deletions cut 1 base from V and 0 bases from J, with 9 bases between. The CDR3 runs 15 residues. DNA of the CDR3: TGTGCCAGCAGCCAAGGGACGGCGCTGAACACTGAAGCTTTCTTT. Protein product: CASSQGTALNTEAFF.

In its sample, this clone was seen once. The V and J genes are TRBV12-3 or TRBV12-4 and TRBJ2-1, with unresolved D. The CDR3 totals 12 residues. Trimming stripped 1 base from V and 10 bases from J, with 8 bases between. The CDR3, as DNA: TGTGCCAGCAGTTTAGTGGGCGAGGAGCAGTTCTTC. Protein sequence: CASSLVGEEQFF.

The chain has TRBV10-3 and TRBJ1-1; 7 bases fit TRBD1. The CDR3 runs 13 residues. CDR1 and CDR2 from the germline V gene are ENHRY and SYGVKD. The junction had 3 bases not matched to a gene; V was cut back by 0 bases and J by 8 bases. DNA for the CDR3: TGTGCCATCAGTGAGTCTAAGACAGGGGAAGCTTTCTTT. It translates to CAISESKTGEAFF.

This chain connects TRBV7-9 to TRBJ2-7; D is unresolved. This CDR3 contains 13 residues. V lost 5 bases to trimming and J lost 1 base, with 9 bases between them. Per the germline V gene, CDR1 is SEHNR and CDR2 is FQNEAQ (reference sequence). DNA for the CDR3: TGTGCCAGCAGCCTCCATGATTCCTACGAGCAGTACTTC. It codes for CASSLHDSYEQYF.

The rearrangement links TRBV10-3 to TRBJ1-1; TRBD1 matches at 9 bases. The CDR3 sequence is 13 residues long. V gave up 7 bases and J gave up 4 bases; unmatched junction bases: 4. Germline CDR1 ENHRY, CDR2 SYGVKD. This CDR3 is CAIIKGQGTEAFF. For the CDR3, the DNA is TGTGCCATCATCAAGGGACAGGGCACTGAAGCTTTCTTT.

The V call is TRBV4-2, the J call TRBJ2-3; 8 bases match TRBD2. V was pared by 1 base and J by 2 bases, with 5 bases of the junction left unmatched. The CDR3 spans 16 residues. Germline lookup yields CDR1 LGHNA and CDR2 YNFKEQ. The CDR3 protein is CASSQVYSGDTDTQYF. The CDR3 bases are TGTGCCAGCAGCCAAGTTTATAGCGGGGACACAGATACGCAGTATTTT.

For the CDR3, the DNA is TGTGCCTGGGGGACAGGGGGAACTGGAAACACCATATATTTT. Translation gives CAWGTGGTGNTIYF. The J gene is TRBJ1-3, the V gene TRBV30; TRBD1 aligns across 11 bases. This CDR3 has 14 amino acids. Unmatched junction bases numbered 2, after V lost 5 bases and J lost 2 bases. The V gene's germline CDR1 is GTSNPN and CDR2 SVGIG (reference sequence).

The CDR3 region has the DNA TGTGCCAGCAGCCCTAGAGAGCGGGGGGAAAACATTCAGTACTTC. Its translation is CASSPRERGENIQYF. This sequence joins TRBV7-2 and TRBJ2-4; 9 positions agree with TRBD2. The J segment lost 5 bases and the V segment lost 5 bases, leaving 7 bases of the junction unmatched. CDR3 length equals 15 residues. Germline V gene lookup returns CDR1 SGHTA and CDR2 FQGNSA.

The sample holds one count of this clone. The chain couples TRBV11-2 to TRBJ2-7; 7 nucleotides agree with TRBD1. Germline CDR1 reads SGHAT; CDR2 reads FQNNGV. V lost 7 bases, J lost 3 bases, and 12 bases stayed unmatched. This CDR3 contains 15 residues. This CDR3 is CASTYTTGAGYEQYF. CDR3 nucleotides: TGTGCCAGCACCTATACAACAGGGGCAGGCTACGAGCAGTACTTC.

V usage is TRBV5-1 and J usage is TRBJ1-3; D perhaps matches TRBD1 (5 bases). The CDR3 spans 15 residues. CDR1 is SGHRS, CDR2 YFSETQ, per germline. Trimming shortened V by 3 bases and J by 2 bases, and 12 bases separated the two germline ends. The CDR3 coding sequence is TGCGCCAGCAGCTCCTCCGGGGGGGCTGGAAACACCATATATTTT. It specifies CASSSSGGAGNTIYF.

The CDR3 DNA follows: TGCGCCAGCAGCTTGGCCGGACAGGGGAGCACTGAAGCTTTCTTT. It translates to CASSLAGQGSTEAFF. The V gene is TRBV5-1, the J gene TRBJ1-1; 9 bases fit TRBD1. The CDR3 has 15 amino acids. The germline V gene has CDR1 SGHRS and CDR2 YFSETQ. After removal of 0 bases from V and 4 bases from J, the junction contained 4 bases not matched to a gene.

V usage is TRBV6-5 and J usage is TRBJ2-1; 12 bases are shared with TRBD2. V lost 6 bases and J lost 4; bases outside the gene matches: 4. The CDR3 runs 15 residues. In germline, CDR1 is MNHEY, CDR2 SVGAGI. The CDR3 loop reads CASRLAGGLYNEQFF. DNA of the CDR3: TGTGCCAGCAGGCTAGCGGGGGGGCTATACAATGAGCAGTTCTTC.